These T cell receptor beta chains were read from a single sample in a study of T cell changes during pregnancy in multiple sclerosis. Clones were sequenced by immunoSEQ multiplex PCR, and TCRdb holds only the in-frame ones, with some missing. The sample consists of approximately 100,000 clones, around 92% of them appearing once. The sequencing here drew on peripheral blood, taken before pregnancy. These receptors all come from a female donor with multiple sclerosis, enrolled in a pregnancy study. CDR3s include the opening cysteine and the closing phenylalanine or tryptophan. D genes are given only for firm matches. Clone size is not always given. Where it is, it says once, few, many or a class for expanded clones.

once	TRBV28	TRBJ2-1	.	TGTGCCAGCAGTTCAATGGGGGGTATTCCCACTAGCTTTCAGTTCTTC	CASSSMGGIPTSFQFF
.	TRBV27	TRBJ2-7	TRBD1	TGTGCCAGCAGTTTATCGGCAGGGGGATCCTACGAGCAGTACTTC	CASSLSAGGSYEQYF
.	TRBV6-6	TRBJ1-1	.	TGTGCCAGCCGGGGGGTGGACACTGAAGCTTTCTTT	CASRGVDTEAFF
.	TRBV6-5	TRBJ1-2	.	TGTGCCAGCAGTTACTACCGCGCGGAAGGCTACACCTTC	CASSYYRAEGYTF
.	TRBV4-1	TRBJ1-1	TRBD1	TGCGCCAGCAGCCAAACAGGGGGGAACACTGAAGCTTTCTTT	CASSQTGGNTEAFF
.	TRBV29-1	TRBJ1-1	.	TGCAGCGTTGGCCCGGGGGGGTACACTGAAGCTTTCTTT	CSVGPGGYTEAFF
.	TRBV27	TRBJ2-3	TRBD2	TGTGCCAGCAGTCCGAGGACTAGCGGGAGACCAGATACGCAGTATTTT	CASSPRTSGRPDTQYF
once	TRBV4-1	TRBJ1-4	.	TGCGCCAGCAGCCAAGGGGTAGCAAATGAAAAACTGTTTTTT	CASSQGVANEKLFF
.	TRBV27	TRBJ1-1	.	TGTGCCAGCAGTTTCGGGGCTGAAGCTTTCTTT	CASSFGAEAFF
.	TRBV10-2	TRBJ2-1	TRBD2	TGCGCCAGCAGAGAGAGACTAGCGGGAGGTGAGCAGTTCTTC	CASRERLAGGEQFF
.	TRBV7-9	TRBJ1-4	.	TGTGCCAGCAGCTTACCAGCAACTAATGAAAAACTGTTTTTT	CASSLPATNEKLFF
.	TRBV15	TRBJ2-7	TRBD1	TGTGCCACCAGCCGGACAGGGAGCTCCTACGAGCAGTACTTC	CATSRTGSSYEQYF
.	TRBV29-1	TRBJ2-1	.	TGCAGCGTCGACCGACGGAGTAATTACAATGAGCAGTTCTTC	CSVDRRSNYNEQFF
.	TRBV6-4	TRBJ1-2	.	TGTGCCAGCAGCCAGCCTTGGACTGTCTATGGTGGCTACACCTTC	CASSQPWTVYGGYTF
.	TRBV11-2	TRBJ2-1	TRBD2	TGTGCCAGCAGCACCCCACTAGCGGGAGGGGTGTTCTTC	CASSTPLAGGVFF
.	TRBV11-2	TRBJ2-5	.	TGTGCCAGCCATGGGAGTCAGCTAGAGACCCAGTACTTC	CASHGSQLETQYF
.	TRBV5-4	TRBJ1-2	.	TGTGCCAGCAGCTTGAGGGGGGGAACTAACTATGGCTACACCTTC	CASSLRGGTNYGYTF
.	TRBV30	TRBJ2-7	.	TGTGCCTGGAGTGTCGGCGGGACCTACGAGCAGTACTTC	CAWSVGGTYEQYF
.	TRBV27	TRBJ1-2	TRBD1	TGTGCCAGCAGGACCGGGACAGGGGGCAATGGCTACACCTTC	CASRTGTGGNGYTF
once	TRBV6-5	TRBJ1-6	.	TGTGCCAGCAGTTACTCGGGGCAGGCTAATTCACCCCTCCACTTT	CASSYSGQANSPLHF
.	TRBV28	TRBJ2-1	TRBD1	TGTGCCAGCAGCCCATTAGAAAGGACAGGTACCGGCAATGAGCAGTTCTTC	CASSPLERTGTGNEQFF
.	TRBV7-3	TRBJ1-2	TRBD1	TGTGCCAGCAGCTTACCGGGACAGATACCTCTCACCTTC	CASSLPGQIPLTF
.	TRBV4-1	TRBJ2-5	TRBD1	TGCGCCAGCAGCCACCCTCGAGGGGGCGGGGAGACCCAGTACTTC	CASSHPRGGGETQYF
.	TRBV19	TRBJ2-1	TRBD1	TGTGCCAGTAGTACGTCCCGGGACAGGGCCCGGAGCTCCTACAATGAGCAGTTCTTC	CASSTSRDRARSSYNEQFF
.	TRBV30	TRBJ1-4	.	TGTGCCGGCAGGGTGTCTAGTGAAAAACTGTTTTTT	CAGRVSSEKLFF
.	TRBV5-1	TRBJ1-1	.	TGCGCCAGCAGCTCGGTACTACAGGGCCAGGGGACTGAAGCTTTCTTT	CASSSVLQGQGTEAFF
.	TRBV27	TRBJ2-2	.	TGTGCCAGCAGACGAAGCCGGGGGAGCACCGGGGAGCTGTTTTTT	CASRRSRGSTGELFF
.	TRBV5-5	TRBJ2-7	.	TGTGCCAGCAGCTTGGTGAGTTCGTCCTACGAGCAGTACTTC	CASSLVSSSYEQYF
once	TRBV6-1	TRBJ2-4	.	TGTGCCAGCAGTGAAAGGGGATCGAGAACCAAAAACATTCAGTACTTC	CASSERGSRTKNIQYF
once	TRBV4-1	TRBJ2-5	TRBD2	TGCGCCAGCAGCCAAGATTTGAGCGCTAGCGGGATTGGGGGGCAGACCCAGTACTTC	CASSQDLSASGIGGQTQYF
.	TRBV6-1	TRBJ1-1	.	TGTGCCAGCAGTGAAGGTTTTCGGGGCACTGAAGCTTTCTTT	CASSEGFRGTEAFF
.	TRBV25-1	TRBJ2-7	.	TGTGCCAGCAGTGAAATTAGCGGCCCGTCCTACGAGCAGTACTTC	CASSEISGPSYEQYF
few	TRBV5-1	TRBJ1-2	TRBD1	TGCGCCAGCAGCTTTAGGGGGCCTAACTATGGCTACACCTTC	CASSFRGPNYGYTF
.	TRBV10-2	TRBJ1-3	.	TGCGCCAGCAGTCAGGACAGAAGCTCTGGAAACACCATATATTTT	CASSQDRSSGNTIYF
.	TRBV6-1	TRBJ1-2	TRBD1	TGTGCCAGCAGTGGAGCGACAGGGCGGGGCTACACCTTC	CASSGATGRGYTF
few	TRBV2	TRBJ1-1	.	TGTGCCAGCAGGGACAGCATGAACACTGAAGCTTTCTTT	CASRDSMNTEAFF
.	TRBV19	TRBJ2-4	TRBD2	TGTGCCAGTTCGCTAGCTAGCGGGAGTGGGCCTGGGGCCAAAAACATTCAGTACTTC	CASSLASGSGPGAKNIQYF
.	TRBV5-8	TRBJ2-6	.	TGTGCCAGCAGCTGGACAAGTCTCTCTGGGGCCAACGTCCTGACTTTC	CASSWTSLSGANVLTF
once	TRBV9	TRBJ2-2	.	TGTGCCAGCAGCGTAGACCCGGGCGGGGAGCTGTTTTTT	CASSVDPGGELFF
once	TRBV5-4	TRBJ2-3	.	TGTGCCAGCAGCCCGGGGGGCAGCCGAGATACGCAGTATTTT	CASSPGGSRDTQYF
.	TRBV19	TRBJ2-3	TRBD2	TGTGCCAGTAAAGCGGGAGGTTTTGGTACGCAGTATTTT	CASKAGGFGTQYF
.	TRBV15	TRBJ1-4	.	TGTGCCACCAGCAATGGGAGGACTAATGAAAAACTGTTTTTT	CATSNGRTNEKLFF
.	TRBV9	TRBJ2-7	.	TGTGCCAGCAGCGCCTCTATCAACCAAAGGGGTTATGAGCAGTACTTC	CASSASINQRGYEQYF
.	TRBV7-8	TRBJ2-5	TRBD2	TGTGCCAGCAGCTTAGTAACCCTCTGGGGGGGTGTGGACCAAGAGACCCAGTACTTC	CASSLVTLWGGVDQETQYF
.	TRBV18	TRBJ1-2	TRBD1	TGTGCCAGCTCACCCGCCGGGACAGCTGGCACCAATAACTATGGCTACACCTTC	CASSPAGTAGTNNYGYTF
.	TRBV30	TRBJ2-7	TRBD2	TGTGCCTGGAATGGGGTAGCGGGAGGGCTGGAGGAGCAGTACTTC	CAWNGVAGGLEEQYF
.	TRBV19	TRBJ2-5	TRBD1	TGTGCCACTCGGGACAGGGGAGAGACCCAGTACTTC	CATRDRGETQYF
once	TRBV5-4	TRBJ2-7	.	TGTGCCAGCAGCCAAAAGACAGGAATATCCGAGCAGTACTTC	CASSQKTGISEQYF
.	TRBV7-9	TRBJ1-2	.	TGTGCCAGCAGCTTAGTACAGGGCAATGGCTACACCTTC	CASSLVQGNGYTF
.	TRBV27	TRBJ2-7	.	TGTGCCAGCAGTTTCACAGGGTTAAGCTCCTACGAGCAGTACTTC	CASSFTGLSSYEQYF
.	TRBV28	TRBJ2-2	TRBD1	TGTGCCATCACGGGGGACAGGGGGTTAGCCGGGGAGCTGTTTTTT	CAITGDRGLAGELFF
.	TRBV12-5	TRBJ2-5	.	TGTGCTAGTGGTCCTGGACTGGTCCCAGAGACCCAGTACTTC	CASGPGLVPETQYF
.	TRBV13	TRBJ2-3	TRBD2	TGTGCCAGCAGCCCCCGGGCTGGAGCGGGAGAGTCAGATACGCAGTATTTT	CASSPRAGAGESDTQYF
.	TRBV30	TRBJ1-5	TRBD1	TGTGCCTGGAGTGTACGACAGGGCGATAATCAGCCCCAGCATTTT	CAWSVRQGDNQPQHF
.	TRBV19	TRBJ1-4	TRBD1	TGTGCCAGTAACCCGACAGGGAGGAATGAAAAACTGTTTTTT	CASNPTGRNEKLFF
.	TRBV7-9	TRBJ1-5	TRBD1	TGTGCCAGCAGCGATCACAGGGGCAGGGGATATCAGCCCCAGCATTTT	CASSDHRGRGYQPQHF
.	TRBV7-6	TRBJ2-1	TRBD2	TGTGCCAGCAGCCGTGACCCGGGACTAGCCTTCAATGAGCAGTTCTTC	CASSRDPGLAFNEQFF
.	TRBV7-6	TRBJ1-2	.	TGTGCCAGCAGCTTAGGACCCGGCACAGGCGAACTCTATGGCTACACCTTC	CASSLGPGTGELYGYTF
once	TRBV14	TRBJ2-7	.	TGTGCCAGCAGCCAAGTAGCTAGTGGCTCCTACGAGCAGTACTTC	CASSQVASGSYEQYF